This paragraph covers one TCR beta chain sequence. The sample belongs to a study of control samples from healthy donors and cancer patients. Only in-frame clones appear in the TCRdb table, and some are missing; sequencing was by immunoSEQ multiplex PCR. The table records around 43,000 clones, roughly 90% of them present only once. The CDR3 extends over 16 amino acids. The germline V and J ends were trimmed by 6 bases and 0 bases, with 15 bases remaining between them. Germline V gene lookup returns CDR1 ENHRY and CDR2 SYGVKD. This TCR was sampled from a woman aged 45-59 years in good health. The material sequenced was blood. The chain carries TRBV10-3 and TRBJ2-1, with D possibly called TRBD1 or TRBD2 (6 bases each). The CDR3 bases are TGTGCCATCAGCCCCGGGGGCTACAGCTCCTACAATGAGCAGTTCTTC. Translated, it gives CAISPGGYSSYNEQFF.